The source of this TCR beta chain is a study of vaccination and CD4 T cells after COVID-19. For the study at large: Stimuli were overlapping spike peptide pools of SARS-CoV-2 and three common cold coronaviruses (HCoV-NL63, HCoV-OC43, HCoV-229E). Each control was exposed to a CEFX pool, an HIV-1 Nef pool, or no peptide at all.

Notes on the study in general: Convalescent patients gained a median approximately 90% of their reactive clones only post-vaccination.

Comments on this clonotype: Its antigen is as yet unknown.

Noted treatment: roughly ten-day PBMC culture with coronavirus spike peptide pools or control peptides (ViraFEST assay). PBMC cultures, at about 1.8 million cells per well, received about 9.5 IU/ml IL-2 and 9 to 10 ug/ml peptide pools. Sequencing of DNA taken from cultured CD4+ T cells relied on the Oncomine TCR Beta short-read assay. TCRdb itself ran the PCR reads through MiXCR, one entry per CDR3 protein. The sample records 8,500 to 9,500 distinct CDR3 sequences, around 70% being singletons. Germline V gene sequence: CDR1 SGHVS, CDR2 FNYEAQ. The CDR3 spans 12 residues. Trimming cost V 5 bases and J 9 bases; bases outside gene matches: 6.

The V call is TRBV7-6, the J call TRBJ1-1; 7 positions match TRBD1. The source material was CD4+ T cells from blood, cultured in vitro. The receptor's source is a human donor who had recovered from COVID-19. The CDR3 protein is CASSPGQLQAFF. In DNA form, the CDR3 reads TGTGCCAGCAGCCCGGGACAGCTTCAAGCTTTCTTT.